Listed below are T cell receptor beta chains from one sample, sequenced in a study of control samples from healthy donors and cancer patients. TCRdb's copy holds only in-frame clones and misses some; the assay was immunoSEQ multiplex PCR. Altogether roughly 120,000 clones are present, approximately 95% being singletons, with the ten largest covering approximately 4%. Source material: blood. These receptor sequences come from a man aged 25-45 years in good health. The CDR3 runs from the conserved cysteine through the conserved F or W. The D gene is left open where the match is weak. Only some rows state a clone size, as once, few, many or a class for expanded clones.

D gene	clone size	J gene	V gene	CDR3 DNA	CDR3 protein
TRBD2	-	TRBJ2-7	TRBV15	TGTGCCACCTCCCCAGCGGGCGGGGGGGTAAGCGAGCAGTACTTC	CATSPAGGGVSEQYF
-	-	TRBJ1-2	TRBV25-1	TGTGCCAGCAGTGAATCGGGAGGGGCAGGGGCGCAACGTAATGGCTACACCTTC	CASSESGGAGAQRNGYTF
-	-	TRBJ1-1	TRBV6-5	TGTGCCAGCAGTTACAGCACAAACACTGAAGCTTTCTTT	CASSYSTNTEAFF
TRBD2	-	TRBJ2-3	TRBV11-2	TGTGCCAGTGGGGGGGGCACAGATACGCAGTATTTT	CASGGGTDTQYF
-	-	TRBJ2-5	TRBV4-3	TGCGCCAGCAGCTACTGGAGGGGAGAGACCCAGTACTTC	CASSYWRGETQYF
-	-	TRBJ1-4	TRBV5-1	TGCGCCAGCAGCTTTCAGAATCCAACTAATGAAAAACTGTTTTTT	CASSFQNPTNEKLFF
TRBD2	-	TRBJ2-2	TRBV7-9	TGTGCCAGCAGCCGATCAGCGGGGGGGTACACCGGGGAGCTGTTTTTT	CASSRSAGGYTGELFF
-	-	TRBJ2-7	TRBV28	TGTGCCAGCAGTTTGAGGGAGGTGGCCTACGAGCAGTACTTC	CASSLREVAYEQYF
TRBD2	-	TRBJ2-6	TRBV7-6	TGTGCCAGCAGCCCCGGGGGGGCTGGGGCCAACGTCCTGACTTTC	CASSPGGAGANVLTF
-	-	TRBJ2-1	TRBV5-6	TGTGCCAGCCGTGTCTGGAGGAATGAGCAGTTCTTC	CASRVWRNEQFF
TRBD1	once	TRBJ2-7	TRBV2	TGTGCCAGCAGTGAAAGTAGCTGCGGACAGGGGGCCTGCGAGCAGTACTTC	CASSESSCGQGACEQYF
-	-	TRBJ1-5	TRBV30	TGTGCCTGGAGTCGGGACGGCGAGAATCAGCCCCAGCATTTT	CAWSRDGENQPQHF
-	-	TRBJ2-2	TRBV6-5	TGTGCCAGCAGTTACCAGGACGCACCTTTAGGGGAGCTGTTTTTT	CASSYQDAPLGELFF
TRBD1	-	TRBJ1-2	TRBV4-1	TGCGCCAGCAGCCAAGATAGCCAGGGGGTTAAGGGCTACACCTTC	CASSQDSQGVKGYTF
-	-	TRBJ1-6	TRBV7-2	TGTGCCAGCAGCCGCGGTAGGGCGGGCACCCCTAATTCACCCCTCCACTTT	CASSRGRAGTPNSPLHF
-	-	TRBJ2-3	TRBV27	TGTGCCAGCAGTTTATCGACAGGCTCTTCTACGCAGTATTTT	CASSLSTGSSTQYF
-	-	TRBJ1-2	TRBV7-8	TGTGCCAGCAGCTTAGCAAGTAGCAGGGTTCGATATGGCTACACCTTC	CASSLASSRVRYGYTF
-	-	TRBJ2-7	TRBV21-1	TGTGCCAGCAGCAAAGGAACAGCGGCCCCTTCCTACGAGCAGTACTTC	CASSKGTAAPSYEQYF
TRBD1	-	TRBJ1-2	TRBV6-2/TRBV6-3	TGTGCCAGCAGCCCTTCGCCAGGGGGCTCCAATTCACGGCATGGCTACACCTTC	CASSPSPGGSNSRHGYTF
-	-	TRBJ1-5	TRBV7-9	TGTGCCAGCAGCTATGTAGACGGTAGCAATCAGCCCCAGCATTTT	CASSYVDGSNQPQHF